There are many counts of the clone carrying this T cell receptor beta chain. Germline lookup yields CDR1 DFQATT and CDR2 SNEGSKA (reference sequence). The CDR3 is 14 residues long. The V end was cut by 4 bases, the J end by 1 base, with 14 bases between. These data come from a study of T cells in Graves' hyperthyroidism and ophthalmopathy. TCR beta CDR3 regions were amplified from RNA transcripts. TCR CDR3 regions were first amplified by RT-PCR with HTBI primers. MiXCR was run by TCRdb on the multiplex PCR reads, yielding one entry per CDR3 protein. The sample holds a few hundred thousand distinct CDR3 sequences, roughly an eighth seen once.

V and J are TRBV20-1 and TRBJ2-7; the D gene is possibly TRBD1 (7 bases). This TCR came from a woman aged 18-29 years with Graves' hyperthyroidism. Sequencing was done on a sample of blood. The CDR3 sequence: CSATGDSRSYEQYF. Written as DNA, the CDR3 is TGCAGTGCTACGGGGGACAGCCGATCCTACGAGCAGTACTTC.